The 30 T cell receptor beta chains presented below share a single source sample, sequenced in a study of blood T cell repertoires in COVID-19. Using immunoSEQ multiplex PCR, the repertoire was profiled, and TCRdb retains in-frame clones only, with some absent. Here the sample spans approximately 87,000 clones, about 89% being singletons. Sequencing was carried out using peripheral blood. The receptors shown here come from a man between 65 and 85 years old with active or convalescent COVID-19.

The chain has TRBV5-4 and TRBJ1-2; TRBD1 agrees at 9 bases. J was trimmed by 8 bases and V by 1 base; bases with no gene match: 6. CDR1 is SGHNT and CDR2 is YYREEE in the germline V gene (reference sequence). CDR3 size: 14 residues. CDR3 loop: CASSLRGQGEGYTF. The DNA for the CDR3 is TGTGCCAGCAGCTTGCGGGGACAGGGTGAGGGCTACACCTTC.

The J gene is TRBJ2-7, the V gene TRBV12-3 or TRBV12-4; D uncertain. Trimming cost V 2 bases and J 2 bases, with 7 bases left between them. CDR3 length: 13 residues. Written as DNA, the CDR3 is TGTGCCAGCAGTTTACTTCTTCCCTACGAGCAGTACTTC. Amino acid sequence: CASSLLLPYEQYF.

CDR3 protein: CASSSPGLAFDEQFF. CDR3 nucleotides: TGTGCCAGCAGCTCCCCGGGACTAGCGTTTGATGAGCAGTTCTTC. The chain couples TRBV5-4 to TRBJ2-1; 10 nucleotides match TRBD2. The V gene end was trimmed by 3 bases and the J gene end by 8 bases; junction bases not matched to a gene: 8. The CDR3 totals 15 residues. Per the germline V gene, CDR1 is SGHNT and CDR2 is YYREEE (reference sequence).

This rearrangement joins TRBV6-6 to TRBJ2-5, with 9 nucleotides matching TRBD1. The CDR3 covers 15 residues. Germline loops: CDR1 MNHNY, CDR2 SVGAGI (reference sequence). V dropped 8 bases and J dropped 5; count of bases not matched to a gene: 12. The CDR3 region is CASAPRRDRVETQYF. The DNA for the CDR3 is TGTGCCAGCGCCCCCCGCCGGGACAGGGTCGAGACCCAGTACTTC.

The gene calls are TRBV9 and TRBJ1-6, with TRBD1 matching 9 bases. J was trimmed by 8 bases and V by 4 bases; bases with no gene match: 4. There are 14 residues in the CDR3. CDR1 SGDLS and CDR2 YYNGEE come from the germline V gene. CDR3 DNA: TGTGCCAGCAGCCCCCGACAGGGGGATTCACCCCTCCACTTT. Its translation is CASSPRQGDSPLHF.

The chain recombines TRBV20-1 with TRBJ1-5; D unresolved. This CDR3 is 12 amino acids long. V was clipped by 3 bases and J by 4 bases, with 7 bases between them. Germline assignment: CDR1 DFQATT and CDR2 SNEGSKA (reference sequence). The CDR3: CSASFRNQPQHF. DNA of the CDR3: TGCAGTGCTAGTTTTCGTAATCAGCCCCAGCATTTT.

The chain joins TRBV2 to TRBJ1-6; TRBD1 agrees at 9 bases. The V and J ends lost 5 bases and 7 bases, in that order; junction bases with no gene match: 9. Germline V gene data show CDR1 as SNHLY and CDR2 as FYNNEI. The CDR3 contains 16 residues. CDR3 in DNA: TGTGCCAGCAGTATCGGGACAGGGCTACCCAATTCACCCCTCCACTTT. This codes for CASSIGTGLPNSPLHF.

V gene TRBV30 combines with J gene TRBJ2-5; possible D gene TRBD2, 6 bases. Between the trimmed V and J ends, which lost 8 bases and 4 bases, there was a span of 11 bases. Germline V gives CDR1 GTSNPN, CDR2 SVGIG (reference sequence). CDR3 length equals 11 residues. The CDR3 DNA is TGTGCCCGTCGGGGGAGAGAGACCCAGTACTTC. It codes for CARRGRETQYF.

This clone was detected once. The gene calls are TRBV3-1 (or the pseudogene TRBV3-2) and TRBJ1-6; D uncertain. Deletions cut 4 bases from V and 7 bases from J, with 14 bases between. The CDR3 spans 15 residues. Germline lookup yields CDR1 LGHDT and CDR2 YNNKEL (reference sequence). The CDR3 coding sequence is TGTGCCAGCAGCCCCGGACTTTTGGTAAATTCACCCCTCCACTTT. Translated: CASSPGLLVNSPLHF.

This chain connects TRBV28 to TRBJ1-1, with D uncertain. CDR3 length equals 14 residues. The V and J ends lost 6 bases and 1 base respectively, with 12 bases between them. The germline V gene encodes CDR1 MDHEN and CDR2 SYDVKM. The CDR3, as DNA: TGTGCCAGCAGAGCCGCCCGGAGGAACACTGAAGCTTTCTTT. It encodes CASRAARRNTEAFF.

This chain connects TRBV5-4 to TRBJ2-7; D is unresolved. From germline, CDR1 is SGHNT and CDR2 YYREEE (reference sequence). The CDR3 covers 14 residues. Trimming took off 0 bases at V and 6 bases at J, with 13 bases between the two ends. The CDR3 nucleotides are TGTGCCAGCAGCTTGGACCAACTCCTACGCGAGCAGTACTTC. Its protein is CASSLDQLLREQYF.

The rearrangement uses TRBV9 and TRBJ2-3; maybe TRBD2 (6 bases). The germline V gene encodes CDR1 SGDLS and CDR2 YYNGEE. The CDR3 totals 17 residues. V was trimmed by 4 bases and J by 4 bases, leaving 22 bases between them. CDR3 bases: TGTGCCAGCAGCCCTGAAATAGCGGTACTTTCATCAGATACGCAGTATTTT. This sequence encodes CASSPEIAVLSSDTQYF.

The chain joins TRBV28 to TRBJ1-1; D is unresolved. The CDR3 covers 13 residues. The V and J ends lost 2 bases and 1 base respectively, with 5 bases between them. The germline CDR1 and CDR2 sequences are MDHEN and SYDVKM. The CDR3 DNA sequence: TGTGCCAGCAGTTTAACACCGAACACTGAAGCTTTCTTT. Its translation: CASSLTPNTEAFF.

The chain recombines TRBV10-3 with TRBJ2-1; 9 bases match TRBD2. This CDR3 has 13 amino acids. V lost 8 bases to trimming and J lost 8 bases; unmatched junction nucleotides: 7. Germline V gene data show CDR1 as ENHRY and CDR2 as SYGVKD. The CDR3 DNA follows: TGTGCCATCCGTAGCGGGAGCTCGTATGAGCAGTTCTTC. Translation: CAIRSGSSYEQFF.

The chain is built from TRBV7-9 and TRBJ2-1; 8 bases match TRBD2. Germline CDR1 SEHNR, CDR2 FQNEAQ (reference sequence). V lost 5 bases and J lost 9; bases outside the gene matches: 12. The CDR3 covers 15 residues. The CDR3 DNA sequence: TGTGCCAGCAGCCGAACCGGGACTAGTAGGGGTGAGCAGTTCTTC. Protein sequence: CASSRTGTSRGEQFF.

The chain joins TRBV10-3 to TRBJ1-1, with 8 bases matching TRBD1. Trimming took 0 bases from V and 3 from J; bases not matched to a gene: 6. In germline, CDR1 is ENHRY, CDR2 SYGVKD. The CDR3 spans 16 residues. CDR3 in amino acids: CAISESSGTGYTEAFF. Here the CDR3 DNA reads TGTGCCATCAGTGAGTCGTCCGGGACAGGTTACACTGAAGCTTTCTTT.

This clone came up once. The chain is built from TRBV5-5 and TRBJ2-1, with 16 bases identical to TRBD2. Per the germline V gene, CDR1 is SGHKS and CDR2 is YYEKEE (reference sequence). The V gene end was trimmed by 4 bases and the J gene end by 8 bases; junction bases not matched to a gene: 3. The CDR3 is 15 amino acids. CDR3 bases: TGTGCCAGCAGCGGGACTAGCGGGAGGGCCCATGAGCAGTTCTTC. It is translated as CASSGTSGRAHEQFF.

The rearrangement joins TRBV11-1 to TRBJ2-7; D not certain. Germline lookup yields CDR1 SGHAT and CDR2 FQDESV (reference sequence). The CDR3 is 13 amino acids. V shed 5 bases and J shed 2 bases, with 10 bases lying between them. The CDR3: CASSAVQAYEQYF. CDR3 in DNA: TGTGCCAGCAGCGCTGTGCAGGCCTACGAGCAGTACTTC.

The rearrangement uses TRBV29-1 and TRBJ2-7, with TRBD2 as a possible D gene (5 bases). The CDR3 contains 14 residues. V was shortened by 0 bases and J by 3 bases, with 12 bases between the two germline ends. Germline V gives CDR1 SQVTM, CDR2 ANQGSEA. The CDR3 DNA follows: TGCAGCGTTGAAGATCAGGCTAGCAGCTACGAGCAGTACTTC. It is translated as CSVEDQASSYEQYF.

J is TRBJ2-5 and V is TRBV19; weak D call: TRBD2 (6 bases). V was trimmed by 4 bases and J by 5 bases, leaving 11 bases between them. Germline CDR1 reads LNHDA; CDR2 reads SQIVND (reference sequence). The CDR3 contains 13 residues. The CDR3, as DNA: TGTGCCAGTAGTACATCAGGGAGGGAGACCCAGTACTTC. This sequence encodes CASSTSGRETQYF.

The rearrangement links TRBV30 to TRBJ1-6, with D possibly being TRBD1 (6 bases). The V end lost 3 bases, the J end lost 4 bases, and 10 bases lay between the germline ends. Germline V CDR1 and CDR2: GTSNPN, SVGIG (reference sequence). CDR3 size: 14 residues. The CDR3, as DNA: TGTGCCTGGAGGGGCAGGGGTTATAATTCACCCCTCCACTTT. Protein product: CAWRGRGYNSPLHF.

The V and J genes are TRBV5-6 and TRBJ1-1; tentative D call: TRBD1 (5 bases). V shed 3 bases and J shed 6 bases, with 9 bases lying between them. In germline, CDR1 is SGHDT, CDR2 YYEEEE. This CDR3 is built from 12 residues. CDR3 DNA: TGTGCCAGCAGCTCTGGGGCGGCTGAAGCTTTCTTT. This sequence encodes CASSSGAAEAFF. The full variable domain, in which reference TRBV5-6 and TRBJ1-1 provide the parts outside the CDR3, is DAGVTQSPTHLIKTRGQQVTLRCSPKSGHDTVSWYQQALGQGPQFIFQYYEEEERQRGNFPDRFSGHQFPNYSSELNVNALLLGDSALYLCASSSGAAEAFFGQGTRLTVV.

This chain connects TRBV7-2 to TRBJ2-7; 9 positions match TRBD2. Germline V gene data show CDR1 as SGHTA and CDR2 as FQGNSA. Trimming took 5 bases from V and 7 from J; bases not matched to a gene: 12. The length of the CDR3 is 15 residues. Here the CDR3 DNA reads TGTGCCAGCAGCGCCGGGACTAGCTACCGCTGGGAGCAGTACTTC. Translation gives CASSAGTSYRWEQYF.

The genes are TRBV10-3 and TRBJ2-3, with 8 bases aligning to TRBD2. Germline CDR1 reads ENHRY; CDR2 reads SYGVKD. CDR3 size: 21 residues. With 5 bases clipped from V and 0 bases from J, the junction kept 22 bases outside the gene matches. The CDR3 protein is CAISPSAGRGSGTSSTDTQYF. For the CDR3, the DNA is TGTGCCATCAGTCCCTCAGCGGGGCGTGGTAGCGGGACCTCTAGCACAGATACGCAGTATTTT.

V gene TRBV30 combines with J gene TRBJ1-6, with D perhaps TRBD1 (6 bases). V lost 5 bases and J lost 5, with 16 bases in between. The length of the CDR3 is 15 residues. CDR1 and CDR2 from the germline V gene are GTSNPN and SVGIG (reference sequence). The CDR3 region has the DNA TGTGCCTGGGGGGGGCGGAGAGGAGATAATTCACCCCTCCACTTT. Translation: CAWGGRRGDNSPLHF.

The rearrangement links TRBV28 to TRBJ2-5; 8 bases map to TRBD2. The length of the CDR3 is 15 residues. J gave up 3 bases and V 7 bases, and 10 bases lay outside the gene matches. CDR1 is MDHEN and CDR2 is SYDVKM in the germline V gene. CDR3 sequence: CASIGGNSGEETQYF. The CDR3 region has the DNA TGTGCCAGCATAGGGGGTAATAGCGGGGAAGAGACCCAGTACTTC.

J is TRBJ2-5 and V is TRBV28, with 9 bases lining up with TRBD1. Unmatched junction bases numbered 3, after V lost 5 bases and J lost 5 bases. CDR1 and CDR2 from the germline V gene are MDHEN and SYDVKM. The CDR3 runs 13 residues. The CDR3 loop is CASSQQGAETQYF. CDR3 in DNA: TGTGCCAGCAGTCAACAGGGGGCTGAGACCCAGTACTTC.

The J gene is TRBJ2-7, the V gene TRBV7-8; D remains ambiguous. Germline values: CDR1 SGHVS, CDR2 FQNEAQ. The length of the CDR3 is 13 residues. V lost 1 base and J lost 6, with 10 bases in between. Here the CDR3 reads CASSLVYPGEQYF. The CDR3 coding sequence is TGTGCCAGCAGCTTAGTCTATCCGGGCGAGCAGTACTTC.

V usage is TRBV29-1 and J usage is TRBJ1-2; D gene unclear. The CDR3 totals 8 residues. The germline V gene encodes CDR1 SQVTM and CDR2 ANQGSEA. V lost 8 bases to trimming and J lost 8 bases, with 6 bases between them. CDR3 amino acids: CSTEGYTF. DNA of the CDR3: TGCAGCACCGAGGGCTACACCTTC. The full variable domain, completed using reference TRBV29-1 and TRBJ1-2, is SAVISQKPSRDICQRGTSLTIQCQVDSQVTMMFWYRQQPGQSLTLIATANQGSEATYESGFVIDKFPISRPNLTFSTLTVSNMSPEDSSIYLCSTEGYTFGSGTRLTVV.

This clone was counted a single time. The chain links TRBV6-6 to TRBJ2-1; no clear D gene. Germline-derived CDR1 and CDR2 are MNHNY and SVGAGI (reference sequence). The CDR3 sequence is 12 residues long. Trimming removed 2 bases from V and 6 bases from J, with 5 bases in between. CDR3 sequence (DNA): TGTGCCAGCAGTTACGGGCTCAATGAGCAGTTCTTC. It encodes CASSYGLNEQFF.